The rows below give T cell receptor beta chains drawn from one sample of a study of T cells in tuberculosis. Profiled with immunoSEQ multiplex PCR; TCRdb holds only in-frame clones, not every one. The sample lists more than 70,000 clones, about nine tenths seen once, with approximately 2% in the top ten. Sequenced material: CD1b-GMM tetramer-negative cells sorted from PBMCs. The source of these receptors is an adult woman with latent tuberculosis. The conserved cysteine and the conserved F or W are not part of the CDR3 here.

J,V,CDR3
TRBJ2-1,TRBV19,ANQQVPCSYNEQF
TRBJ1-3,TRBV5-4,ASSFYSSGNTIY
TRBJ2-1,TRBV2,ASRAPGLAGGGNEQF
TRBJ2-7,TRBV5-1,ASSLYRDSPSYEQY
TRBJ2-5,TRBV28,ASSLGDRHQETQY
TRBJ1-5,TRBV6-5,ASSKQGIQPQH
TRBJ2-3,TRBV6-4,ASSVVAGSTDTQY
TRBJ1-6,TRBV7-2,ASSLRVGASGSYNSPLH
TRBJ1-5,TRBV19,ASSIGQNSNQPQH
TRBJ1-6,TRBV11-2,ASSLDGGAVRGSPLH
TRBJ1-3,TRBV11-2,ASSLRSRPSSGNTIY
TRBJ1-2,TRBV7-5,ARSLVYAGQGKGYGYT
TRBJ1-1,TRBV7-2,ASSLDNRNTEAF
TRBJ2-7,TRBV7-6,ASSPVVGGATYEQY
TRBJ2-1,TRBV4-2,ASSQTLAGGYNEQF
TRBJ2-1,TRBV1,TSSRPSGLGQF
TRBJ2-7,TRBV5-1,ASSLGGTGLNEQY
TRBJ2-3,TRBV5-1,ASSLQEDTQY
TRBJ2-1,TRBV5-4,ASSLSSGGATGQF
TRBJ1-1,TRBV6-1,ASRMTVNTEAF
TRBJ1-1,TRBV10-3,AITDTGDTEAF
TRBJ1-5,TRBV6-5,ASSPSEVQPQH